What follows describes a single T cell receptor (beta chain). What it binds is unknown. The length of the CDR3 is 14 residues. Germline V gene lookup returns CDR1 SGHRS and CDR2 YFSETQ. The germline V and J ends were trimmed by 1 base and 7 bases, with 9 bases remaining between them. The study made its TCR cDNA through 5'RACE template switching. That step introduced a universal primer site along with UMIs. TCRdb reanalysed the 5' RACE reads using MiXCR and keeps one entry per CDR3 protein. The repertoire holds 300,000 to 350,000 distinct CDR3 sequences, about 10% seen once, with about 3.3% in the top ten. The data were taken from a study of T cells after yellow fever vaccination. Study-wide results and caveats: Post-booster reappearance was seen for most primary-vaccination clones (roughly 97% CD4, about 88% CD8). A minor fraction of clonotypes spanned both CD4 and CD8 compartments.

The sequencing used CD4+ T cells sorted from PBMCs, collected 45 days after the yellow fever booster vaccination. The chain combines TRBV5-1 with TRBJ1-6; D unclear. The receptor was derived from a man in his late teens or twenties who received the YFV17D yellow fever vaccine. In DNA form, the CDR3 reads TGCGCCAGCAGCTTGTTTGACCCGAATTCACCCCTCCACTTT. This encodes CASSLFDPNSPLHF.